This T cell receptor (beta chain) is drawn from a study of cytomegalovirus exposure and HLA in healthy donors. Notes on this clone: Antigen specificity is unknown.

The PCR was carried out with 60 Vbeta primers and 13 Jbeta primers. This table comes from immunoSEQ multiplex PCR, and its TCRdb copy is limited to in-frame clones, with some not included. This sample carries about 150,000 clones, about 72% of them seen once, and the ten largest clones take 2.1%. CDR3 length equals 17 residues. CDR1 is MGHRA, CDR2 YSYEKL, per germline. Trimming took 1 base from V and 4 from J, leaving 17 bases between them. General study results and limits: Despite most TCR sequences being rare, some public TCRs occurred in many donors.

The receptor was isolated from a man aged 35 to 55 in good health and CMV-seronegative. The sample taken for sequencing was PBMCs. This chain joins TRBV4-1 and TRBJ2-1; TRBD2 is a possible D gene (7 bases). DNA of the CDR3: TGCGCCAGCAGCCAAGGCGGAGGGGGGGGCGCGTACAATGAGCAGTTCTTC. It specifies CASSQGGGGGAYNEQFF.